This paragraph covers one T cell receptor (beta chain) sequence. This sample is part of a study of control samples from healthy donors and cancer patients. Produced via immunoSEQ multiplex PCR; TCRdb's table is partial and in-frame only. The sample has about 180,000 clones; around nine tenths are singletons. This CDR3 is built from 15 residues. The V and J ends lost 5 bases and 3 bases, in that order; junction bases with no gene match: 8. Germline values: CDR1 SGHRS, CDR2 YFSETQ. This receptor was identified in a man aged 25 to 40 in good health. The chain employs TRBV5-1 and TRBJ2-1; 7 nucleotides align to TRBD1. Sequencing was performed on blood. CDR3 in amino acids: CASRSGQAYYNEQFF. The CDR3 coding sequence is TGCGCCAGCAGATCCGGACAGGCCTACTACAATGAGCAGTTCTTC.